What follows are 30 T cell receptor beta chains derived from one specimen sequenced in a study of read filtering for tumor transcriptome and immune sequencing. Molecular barcoded adaptors covering alpha/delta and beta/gamma chains were used on about 390 ng RNA. Each CDR3 protein gets one entry after TCRdb re-called the reads with MiXCR. The sample lists fewer than 150,000 distinct CDR3 sequences, approximately 13% occurring once. The sequencing sample was made of a population of CD138-negative cells sorted from bone marrow. These receptors were obtained from a donor at least 40 years old with multiple myeloma.

This clonotype was counted between two and nine times. The J gene is TRBJ2-2, the V gene TRBV29-1; D tentatively fits TRBD1 or TRBD2 (5 bases each). This CDR3 has 13 amino acids. Germline CDR1 reads SQVTM; CDR2 reads ANQGSEA. V was trimmed by 4 bases and J by 4 bases, leaving 10 bases between them. CDR3 in amino acids: CSVARGGTGELFF. The CDR3, as DNA: TGCAGCGTTGCGAGGGGCGGCACCGGGGAGCTGTTTTTT.

This clonotype was seen many times. The J gene is TRBJ2-3, the V gene TRBV19, with TRBD2 as a possible D gene (5 bases). Germline CDR1 and CDR2: LNHDA and SQIVND (reference sequence). Trimming removed 5 bases from V and 0 bases from J, with 6 bases in between. The CDR3 loop spans 13 amino acids. CDR3 loop: CASSGGSTDTQYF. CDR3 DNA: TGTGCCAGTAGTGGCGGGAGCACAGATACGCAGTATTTT. Together with reference TRBV19 and TRBJ2-3, the CDR3 gives the full variable domain: DGGITQSPKYLFRKEGQNVTLSCEQNLNHDAMYWYRQDPGQGLRLIYYSQIVNDFQKGDIAEGYSVSREKKESFPLTVTSAQKNPTAFYLCASSGGSTDTQYFGPGTRLTVL.

This clonotype appeared a few times. The chain is built from TRBV6-1 and TRBJ2-5; D unclear. The CDR3 loop spans 13 amino acids. Germline V gives CDR1 MNHNS, CDR2 SASEGT. V lost 3 bases to trimming and J lost 4 bases, with 9 bases between them. The DNA of the CDR3 is TGTGCCAGCAGTGAGGTTATGGTAGAGACCCAGTACTTC. It specifies CASSEVMVETQYF.

V and J are TRBV7-8 and TRBJ2-5; 8 nucleotides line up with TRBD2. This CDR3 is built from 14 residues. The germline V gene has CDR1 SGHVS and CDR2 FQNEAQ. The junction had 7 bases not matched to a gene; V was cut back by 5 bases and J by 5 bases. CDR3 in amino acids: CASSLRTSLETQYF. As DNA, the CDR3 is TGTGCCAGCAGCCTCCGGACTAGCTTGGAGACCCAGTACTTC.

As concerns this clonotype: A much more abundant neighbour one base away suggests this may be a read error. The chain is built from TRBV20-1 and TRBJ1-2; 8 positions match TRBD1. Per the germline V gene, CDR1 is DFQATT and CDR2 is SNEGSKA (reference sequence). Trimming cost V 2 bases and J 6 bases; bases outside gene matches: 11. The CDR3 totals 15 residues. The CDR3 reads CSARPLGQGNHGYTF. The CDR3 DNA reads TGCAGTGCTAGACCTCTCGGACAGGGCAACCATGGCTACACCTTC.

A few counts support this clonotype. A much bigger clone sits one base away, suggesting this may be a read error. The genes are TRBV27 and TRBJ2-3, with D possibly being TRBD1 (6 bases). CDR1 and CDR2 from the germline V gene are MNHEY and SMNVEV (reference sequence). The CDR3 spans 16 residues. Trimming took 8 bases from V and 2 from J, leaving 20 bases between them. The CDR3, as DNA: TGTGCCAGCCGTTCGCGGACAGATGGGTCCACAGATACGCAGTATTTT. Its protein product is CASRSRTDGSTDTQYF.

About this clonotype: A much larger clone differs by one base, so this may be a read error. CDR3 sequence reads: CASSLRGRHETQYF. As DNA, the CDR3 is TGTGCCAGCAGTTTAAGGGGGAGGCATGAGACCCAGTACTTC. The rearrangement links TRBV28 to TRBJ2-5; D assignment may be TRBD1 or TRBD2 (6 bases each). CDR3 length: 14 amino acids. Germline V gene lookup returns CDR1 MDHEN and CDR2 SYDVKM. Trimming took off 2 bases at V and 5 bases at J, with 12 bases between the two ends.

The chain combines TRBV28 with TRBJ2-5; TRBD2 aligns across 9 bases. Per the germline V gene, CDR1 is MDHEN and CDR2 is SYDVKM. J gave up 3 bases and V 8 bases, and 10 bases lay outside the gene matches. This CDR3 has 15 amino acids. The CDR3 coding sequence is TGTGCCAGCTCTTCGGGGGGCGGGGGGGAAGAGACCCAGTACTTC. Residues: CASSSGGGGEETQYF.

This clonotype showed up many times. V usage is TRBV5-5 and J usage is TRBJ1-6, with D hard to call. Germline V gene data show CDR1 as SGHKS and CDR2 as YYEKEE (reference sequence). CDR3 length: 16 amino acids. The germline V and J ends were trimmed by 5 bases and 5 bases, with 17 bases remaining between them. The CDR3: CASRPTRESDNSPLHF. The DNA for the CDR3 is TGTGCCAGCAGACCGACCCGCGAGTCGGATAATTCACCCCTCCACTTT.

Many counts were recorded for this clonotype. This sequence joins TRBV5-4 and TRBJ2-6; D call uncertain. V lost 4 bases and J 1 base, leaving 12 bases between the germline ends. The germline V gene encodes CDR1 SGHNT and CDR2 YYREEE (reference sequence). This CDR3 region has 16 residues. The CDR3 region has the DNA TGTGCCAGCAGCCTGGTAGTTGGATCTGGGGCCAACGTCCTGACTTTC. This translates into CASSLVVGSGANVLTF.

The sample holds many counts of this clonotype. This chain connects TRBV10-3 to TRBJ2-1; 10 nucleotides match TRBD2. V dropped 3 bases and J dropped 9; count of bases not matched to a gene: 8. This CDR3 is 15 amino acids long. Germline V lookup: CDR1 ENHRY, CDR2 SYGVKD. CDR3 residues: CAISDDSGGPGEQFF. CDR3 in DNA: TGTGCCATCAGTGATGATAGCGGGGGGCCGGGTGAGCAGTTCTTC.

This clonotype came up many times. The chain joins TRBV29-1 to TRBJ2-7, with a tentative D call TRBD2 (5 bases). Germline values: CDR1 SQVTM, CDR2 ANQGSEA. Trimming left V 6 bases short and J 4 bases short, with 10 bases between. This CDR3 spans 11 amino acids. The CDR3 region is CSVRGIYEQYF. CDR3 nucleotide sequence: TGCAGCGTCCGGGGAATTTACGAGCAGTACTTC.

This clonotype was counted between two and nine times. V is TRBV11-3 and J is TRBJ2-1, with 14 bases fitting TRBD2. Losses at the gene ends were 1 base for V and 8 bases for J; bases not matched to a gene: 4. CDR3 length: 16 amino acids. Germline assignment: CDR1 SGHNT and CDR2 YENEEA. The CDR3 bases are TGTGCCAGCAGCTTAGGAACGGGACTAGCGGGAGATGAGCAGTTCTTC. It encodes CASSLGTGLAGDEQFF.

This clonotype was counted many times. Because the CDR3's place on the DNA is in doubt, the DNA is left out and the CDR3 is given as listed by TCRdb. The chain links TRBV11-2 to TRBJ2-5; the D segment call TRBD1 is taken from the table without a DNA check. The germline V gene has CDR1 SGHAT and CDR2 FQNNGV. Counting both end residues, the CDR3 totals 16 amino acids. This CDR3 is CASSSFGPGIQETQYF.

This clonotype was counted many times. The V and J genes are TRBV7-2 and TRBJ2-5; D may be TRBD1 or TRBD2 (5 bases each). The V end lost 5 bases, the J end lost 1 base, and 11 bases lay between the germline ends. This CDR3 has 14 residues. CDR1 is SGHTA, CDR2 FQGNSA, per germline. CDR3 coding DNA: TGTGCCAGCAGCGAGAGGGACCGCCAAGAGACCCAGTACTTC. Its protein is CASSERDRQETQYF. Full variable domain (remainder filled in from reference TRBV7-2 and TRBJ2-5): GAGVSQSPSNKVTEKGKDVELRCDPISGHTALYWYRQSLGQGLEFLIYFQGNSAPDKSGLPSDRFSAERTGGSVSTLTIQRTQQEDSAVYLCASSERDRQETQYFGPGTRLLVL.

Comments on this clonotype: This may be a read error: a much more frequent sequence differs by one nucleotide. The chain uses TRBV7-3 and TRBJ1-1; perhaps TRBD1 as D (5 bases). Germline CDR1 and CDR2: SGHTA and FQGTGA. This CDR3 is built from 11 residues. CDR3 protein: CASSSVQGPHF. The CDR3 DNA follows: TGTGCCAGCAGCTCGGTGCAGGGCCCCCACTTT.

This clonotype was observed a few times. The chain uses TRBV24-1 and TRBJ2-5, with 8 bases identical to TRBD1. J was trimmed by 5 bases and V by 2 bases; bases with no gene match: 9. CDR1 is KGHDR and CDR2 is SFDVKD in the germline V gene. The CDR3 sequence is 16 residues long. CDR3 region: CATSDSRDRFGETQYF. The DNA of the CDR3 is TGTGCCACCAGTGATTCTCGGGACAGGTTCGGGGAGACCCAGTACTTC.

This clonotype was found many times. The rearrangement joins TRBV5-1 to TRBJ1-4; a weak D match, TRBD1 (5 bases). The V gene's germline CDR1 is SGHRS and CDR2 YFSETQ. Trimming removed 0 bases from V and 8 bases from J, with 11 bases in between. This CDR3 is built from 14 residues. Here the CDR3 reads CASSLGGRIEKLFF. DNA of the CDR3: TGCGCCAGCAGCTTGGGGGGACGCATAGAAAAACTGTTTTTT.

Comments on this clonotype: The junction departs from the called germline gene at one end, perhaps through a read error. The V call is TRBV2, the J call TRBJ2-2; the D gene could be TRBD1 or TRBD2 (5 bases each). CDR3 length equals 14 residues. CDR1 is SNHLY, CDR2 FYNNEI, per germline. CDR3 region: CASSLQGGTGKLFF. The CDR3 nucleotides are TGTGCCAGCAGTCTCCAGGGCGGCACCGGGAAGCTGTTCTTT. The full variable domain, with the rest looked up from reference TRBV2 and TRBJ2-2, is EPEVTQTPSHQVTQMGQEVILRCVPISNHLYFYWYRQILGQKVEFLVSFYNNEISEKSEIFDDQFSVERPDGSNFTLKIRSTKLEDSAMYFCASSLQGGTGKLFFGEGSRLTVL.

This clonotype appeared many times. DNA for the CDR3: TGTGCCAGCCACAGAAACAATGAGCAGTTCTTC. Protein: CASHRNNEQFF. The V gene is TRBV25-1, the J gene TRBJ2-1, with unresolved D. The V gene lost 8 bases and the J gene lost 5 bases, with 7 bases spanning the gap. Looked up from germline, CDR1 is MGHDK and CDR2 is SYGVNS. This CDR3 comprises 11 residues.

This clonotype was detected ten times or more. The chain recombines TRBV19 with TRBJ2-5; 11 bases fit TRBD2. The CDR3 loop spans 15 amino acids. The V segment lost 6 bases and the J segment 3 bases; nucleotides outside the gene matches: 6. Looked up from germline, CDR1 is LNHDA and CDR2 is SQIVND (reference sequence). Here the CDR3 reads CASRPGLAAEETQYF. Here the CDR3 DNA reads TGTGCCAGTAGGCCGGGACTAGCGGCCGAAGAGACCCAGTACTTC. Full variable domain (outside the CDR3, taken from reference TRBV19 and TRBJ2-5): DGGITQSPKYLFRKEGQNVTLSCEQNLNHDAMYWYRQDPGQGLRLIYYSQIVNDFQKGDIAEGYSVSREKKESFPLTVTSAQKNPTAFYLCASRPGLAAEETQYFGPGTRLLVL.

Ten or more counts support this clonotype. The CDR3 loop is CATSRRSGAYNEQFF. In DNA form, the CDR3 reads TGTGCCACCAGCCGCCGGAGCGGGGCTTACAATGAGCAGTTCTTC. The chain joins TRBV15 to TRBJ2-1, with 7 bases that match TRBD2. The CDR3 covers 15 residues. The germline V gene has CDR1 LNHNV and CDR2 YYDKDF (reference sequence). Trimming took 5 bases from V and 4 from J; bases not matched to a gene: 8. Variable domain in full (rest from reference TRBV15 and TRBJ2-1): DAMVIQNPRYQVTQFGKPVTLSCSQTLNHNVMYWYQQKSSQAPKLLFHYYDKDFNNEADTPDNFQSRRPNTSFCFLDIRSPGLGDTAMYLCATSRRSGAYNEQFFGPGTRLTVL.

The table lists this clonotype with many counts. V gene TRBV5-1 combines with J gene TRBJ2-1, with D tentatively TRBD2 (5 bases). Germline assignment: CDR1 SGHRS and CDR2 YFSETQ. Trimming stripped 0 bases from V and 2 bases from J, with 12 bases between. The CDR3 covers 16 residues. DNA of the CDR3: TGCGCCAGCAGCTTGGTTACGGCCGGGGCCTACAATGAGCAGTTCTTC. Its protein is CASSLVTAGAYNEQFF.

Many counts were recorded for this clonotype. The gene calls are TRBV20-1 and TRBJ2-5; no clear D. This CDR3 spans 14 amino acids. Trimming pared 5 bases from V and 4 bases from J, leaving 17 bases between. Germline CDR1 DFQATT, CDR2 SNEGSKA (reference sequence). The DNA for the CDR3 is TGCAGTGCTGGCGCCCCGACTTCCGTAGAGACCCAGTACTTC. It translates to CSAGAPTSVETQYF.

In this sample, this clonotype turned up many times. The V gene is TRBV7-9, the J gene TRBJ2-3; possibly TRBD2 for D (5 bases). The V gene's germline CDR1 is SEHNR and CDR2 FQNEAQ (reference sequence). The V and J ends lost 5 bases and 6 bases respectively, with 18 bases between them. The CDR3 totals 15 residues. As DNA, the CDR3 is TGTGCCAGCAGCCAGGACTTCGCGGGCGGCGATACGCAGTATTTT. Translation: CASSQDFAGGDTQYF.

Many counts were recorded for this clonotype. The V gene is TRBV20-1, the J gene TRBJ2-3; D is ambiguous. CDR1 DFQATT and CDR2 SNEGSKA come from the germline V gene (reference sequence). V was trimmed by 0 bases and J by 6 bases, leaving 13 bases between them. There are 14 residues in the CDR3. CDR3 sequence: CSARDPRDGDTQYF. The CDR3 DNA is TGCAGTGCTAGAGATCCGAGAGACGGGGATACGCAGTATTTT.

This clonotype has ten or more counts. This chain joins TRBV28 and TRBJ2-1, with 10 bases that match TRBD2. The CDR3 length is 15 residues. Germline V gene data show CDR1 as MDHEN and CDR2 as SYDVKM. With 3 bases clipped from V and 8 bases from J, the junction kept 7 bases outside the gene matches. The CDR3 coding sequence is TGTGCCAGCAGTTTCTCTAGCGGGAGTATCGATGAGCAGTTCTTC. Amino acids: CASSFSSGSIDEQFF.

Note on this clonotype: An end of the junction does not agree with germline; a read error may underlie this. V usage is TRBV6-2 or TRBV6-3 and J usage is TRBJ2-1, with TRBD2 identical over 12 bases. The germline V gene encodes CDR1 MNHEY and CDR2 SVGEGT. This CDR3 is 16 amino acids long. The CDR3 spells CASSYRTSGIHKEQFF. The CDR3 DNA reads TGTGCCAGCAGTTACAGGACTAGCGGGATCCACAAGGAGCAGTTCTTC.

This clonotype was observed at least ten times. The CDR3 DNA reads as TGCAGTGCTAGAGATTTTCACAGGGGCGAGAACACTGAAGCTTTCTTT. This encodes CSARDFHRGENTEAFF. The rearrangement links TRBV20-1 to TRBJ1-1, with 7 bases matching TRBD1. The CDR3 has 16 residues. Germline loops: CDR1 DFQATT, CDR2 SNEGSKA (reference sequence). V shed 0 bases and J 1 base; nucleotides not matched to a gene: 8.

This clonotype came up a few times. V usage is TRBV19 and J usage is TRBJ2-5, with D possibly being TRBD2 (6 bases). CDR1 LNHDA and CDR2 SQIVND come from the germline V gene (reference sequence). The germline V and J ends were trimmed by 5 bases and 0 bases, with 10 bases remaining between them. The CDR3 has 14 residues. DNA of the CDR3: TGTGCCAGTAGTGTAGCGGAATACCAAGAGACCCAGTACTTC. Protein: CASSVAEYQETQYF.